This T cell receptor (beta chain) is from a study of blood T cell repertoires in COVID-19. Trimming took off 3 bases at V and 8 bases at J, with 9 bases between the two ends. This CDR3 region has 13 residues. Germline V CDR1 and CDR2: SGDLS, YYNGEE. Assay used: immunoSEQ multiplex PCR; TCRdb lists only in-frame clones, some missing. The table shows 55,000 to 65,000 clones, with roughly 87% occurring only once. The rearrangement links TRBV9 to TRBJ1-6; the D is unclear. The sequencing input was peripheral blood. This TCR was sampled from a man older than 75 in a cohort sampled during active COVID-19. The CDR3 DNA reads as TGTGCCAGCAGCGCCATTGAGGATTCACCCCTCCACTTT. Translated, it gives CASSAIEDSPLHF.